The rows below give T cell receptor beta chains drawn from one sample of a study of T-cell memory formation after mild COVID-19. TCRdb passed the 5' RACE reads through MiXCR, listing each CDR3 protein once. In the table there are about 430,000 distinct CDR3 sequences, approximately 24% of which are singletons. Source material: PBMCs or a T cell subset sorted from them (not recorded which). These receptors originate from an adult woman who had mild COVID-19 (a few samples of this study predate the infection). Cell type and time point are not known. Each CDR3 is given with its conserved first and last residue. Each record gives: CDR3 length, clone size, J gene, D gene, V gene, CDR3 protein, CDR3 DNA. D genes are given only for firm matches. Only some rows state a clone size, as once, few, many or a class for expanded clones.

13 few TRBJ2-5 NA TRBV7-7 CASSQGLKKTQYF TGTGCCAGCAGCCAAGGACTGAAAAAGACCCAGTACTTC
15 many TRBJ2-3 NA TRBV20-1 CSASVATLGTDTQYF TGCAGTGCTAGCGTGGCGACTCTGGGCACAGATACGCAGTATTTT
14 NA TRBJ2-3 NA TRBV15 CASTVGGRPDTQYF TGTGCCTCGACGGTAGGGGGTCGGCCAGATACGCAGTATTTT
16 many TRBJ2-3 TRBD2 TRBV7-6 CASSLGASGITDTQYF TGTGCCAGCAGCCTCGGGGCTAGCGGGATCACAGATACGCAGTATTTT
13 few TRBJ1-1 NA TRBV25-1 CASTRPDNTEAFF TGTGCCAGTACCAGGCCGGATAACACTGAAGCTTTCTTT
14 NA TRBJ2-5 TRBD1 TRBV7-8 CASSLFQGDETQYF TGTGCCAGCAGCTTATTTCAGGGGGACGAGACCCAGTACTTC
11 NA TRBJ2-7 NA TRBV5-6 CASSHRGEQYF TGTGCCAGCAGCCACCGAGGCGAGCAGTACTTC
15 NA TRBJ2-1 NA TRBV5-8 CASSSTGYSYNEQFF TGTGCCAGCAGCTCCACAGGGTACTCCTACAATGAGCAGTTCTTC
15 NA TRBJ2-7 TRBD2 TRBV20-1 CSARDGAGVAYEQYF TGCAGTGCTAGAGACGGAGCGGGGGTAGCCTACGAGCAGTACTTC
17 NA TRBJ2-4 NA TRBV3-1 CASSHDSGGVAKNIQYF TGTGCCAGCAGCCACGACTCCGGCGGGGTAGCCAAAAACATTCAGTACTTC
15 NA TRBJ1-1 NA TRBV5-6 CASSLFDSLNTEAFF TGTGCCAGCAGCTTGTTCGACAGTCTGAACACTGAAGCTTTCTTT
16 few TRBJ2-5 NA TRBV6-6 CASRGGGTGYQETQYF TGTGCCAGCAGGGGCGGAGGGACGGGGTACCAAGAGACCCAGTACTTC
17 NA TRBJ2-3 TRBD2 TRBV10-2 CASSETSGGAGADTQYF TGCGCCAGCAGTGAGACTAGCGGGGGGGCCGGGGCAGATACGCAGTATTTT
15 NA TRBJ2-3 TRBD2 TRBV7-2 CASSLVGTNTDTQYF TGTGCCAGCAGCTTAGTCGGGACTAACACAGATACGCAGTATTTT
13 NA TRBJ1-1 NA TRBV7-9 CASSFQMNTEAFF TGTGCCAGCAGCTTTCAGATGAACACTGAAGCTTTCTTT
14 NA TRBJ1-5 TRBD1 TRBV20-1 CSASDRVLNQPQHF TGCAGTGCTTCAGACAGGGTCTTAAATCAGCCCCAGCATTTT
13 NA TRBJ2-4 NA TRBV6-2/TRBV6-3 CASSYSQGNIQYF TGTGCCAGCAGTTACTCGCAGGGAAACATTCAGTACTTC
14 NA TRBJ2-4 NA TRBV7-2 CASSSRALKNIQYF TGTGCCAGCAGCTCCCGGGCCCTTAAAAACATTCAGTACTTC
14 few TRBJ1-1 NA TRBV7-9 CASLSGGGNTEAFF TGTGCCAGCCTCTCGGGGGGTGGAAACACTGAAGCTTTCTTT
17 few TRBJ2-5 TRBD2 TRBV6-2/TRBV6-3 CASSLASGRPTQETQYF TGTGCCAGCAGTTTGGCTAGCGGGAGGCCCACCCAAGAGACCCAGTACTTC
13 NA TRBJ1-2 TRBD1 TRBV5-1 CASRNGTADGYTF TGCGCCAGCAGGAACGGGACAGCTGATGGCTACACCTTC
13 few TRBJ2-7 TRBD2 TRBV3-1 CASSPLASYEQYF TGTGCCAGCAGCCCACTAGCGAGTTACGAGCAGTACTTC
14 few TRBJ2-1 TRBD1 TRBV30 CAWSTGTGYNEQFF TGTGCCTGGAGCACCGGGACAGGGTACAATGAGCAGTTCTTC
14 NA TRBJ2-2 NA TRBV5-6 CASSRERLDGELFF TGTGCCAGCAGCCGCGAAAGGCTAGACGGGGAGCTGTTTTTT
14 few TRBJ2-2 NA TRBV3-1 CASSQVGPTGELFF TGTGCCAGCAGCCAAGTGGGGCCCACCGGGGAGCTGTTTTTT
15 NA TRBJ1-4 NA TRBV15 CATSTRPTMNEKLFF TGTGCCACCAGCACCCGACCGACAATGAATGAAAAACTGTTTTTT
10 many TRBJ2-7 NA TRBV2 CASSGYEQYF TGTGCCAGCAGTGGATACGAGCAGTACTTC
15 few TRBJ2-7 NA TRBV2 CASSNTGTLSWEQYF TGTGCCAGCAGCAACACAGGGACCCTCTCCTGGGAGCAGTACTTC
17 few TRBJ1-5 NA TRBV4-2 CASSQGSRSYSNQPQHF TGTGCCAGCAGCCAAGGATCTAGGAGTTATAGCAATCAGCCCCAGCATTTT
13 few TRBJ2-5 NA TRBV30 CACKKGAPKTQYF TGTGCCTGCAAGAAAGGGGCCCCGAAGACCCAGTACTTC
21 once TRBJ2-5 NA TRBV21-1 CASSKATDYSLTAGGLETQYF TGTGCCAGCAGCAAAGCCACCGACTATTCGCTGACGGCTGGAGGGTTGGAGACCCAGTACTTC
16 NA TRBJ1-2 TRBD1 TRBV6-6 CASSYDRGPDNYGYTF TGTGCCAGCAGTTACGACAGGGGGCCGGACAACTATGGCTACACCTTC
14 few TRBJ1-2 NA TRBV5-1 CASSLEQGGYGYTF TGCGCCAGCAGCTTGGAGCAGGGAGGCTATGGCTACACCTTC
14 few TRBJ2-7 NA TRBV4-3 CASSSGLYGGEQYF TGCGCCAGCAGCTCGGGTCTCTATGGGGGGGAGCAGTACTTC
14 NA TRBJ2-3 TRBD2 TRBV2 CASNRRGGTDTQYF TGTGCCAGCAACAGACGGGGGGGCACAGATACGCAGTATTTT
17 few TRBJ1-6 TRBD1 TRBV3-1 CASSRAGTGDLLGALHF TGTGCCAGCAGCCGAGCCGGGACAGGGGACCTCCTGGGGGCCCTCCACTTT
17 NA TRBJ1-1 NA TRBV7-6 CASSSSEGWVVNTEAFF TGTGCCAGCAGCTCAAGCGAGGGATGGGTGGTGAACACTGAAGCTTTCTTT
11 NA TRBJ2-3 NA TRBV29-1 CSVPGPIVEYF TGCAGCGTTCCGGGGCCCATAGTCGAGTATTTT
16 few TRBJ2-7 NA TRBV4-3 CASSTRATSYSYEQYF TGCGCCAGCAGCACCCGGGCCACAAGTTACTCCTACGAGCAGTACTTC
11 few TRBJ1-5 NA TRBV27 CASDTGQPQHF TGTGCCAGCGATACAGGTCAGCCCCAGCATTTT
14 NA TRBJ1-1 NA TRBV4-2 CASSQGGRNTEAFF TGTGCCAGCAGCCAAGGAGGGAGGAACACTGAAGCTTTCTTT
12 NA TRBJ1-2 NA TRBV30 CAWSGRGYGYTF TGTGCCTGGAGTGGTCGGGGGTATGGCTACACCTTC